The clone carrying this TCR beta chain occurred a few times. Its antigen is still unknown. Looked up from germline, CDR1 is SNHLY and CDR2 is FYNNEI. Losses at the gene ends were 7 bases for V and 1 base for J; bases not matched to a gene: 5. The CDR3 is made up of 14 amino acids. The sample comes from a study of beta chain features in type 1 diabetes. Study-level information: Researchers looked at roughly 100,000,000 sorted cells across all samples. Study results and caveats: TCRB CDR3s from Type 1 diabetes patients were moderately but significantly shorter in all four CD4+ subsets. PCR might preferentially amplify shorter templates, equally in patients and controls.

cDNA synthesis used the whole RNA isolate, giving expressed TCRB sequences. The protocol was immunoSEQ multiplex PCR, while the TCRdb copy is restricted to in-frame clones and leaves out a portion. The table lists 250,000 to 300,000 clones, 13% to 15% of them singletons. The specimen sequenced was naive CD4+ T cells from blood. The origin of this receptor is a man aged 25 to 40 with type 1 diabetes. The rearrangement links TRBV2 to TRBJ2-3; 7 bases agree with TRBD1. CDR3 in amino acids: CASTGTAGTDTQYF. CDR3 in DNA: TGTGCCAGCACCGGGACAGCTGGCACAGATACGCAGTATTTT.